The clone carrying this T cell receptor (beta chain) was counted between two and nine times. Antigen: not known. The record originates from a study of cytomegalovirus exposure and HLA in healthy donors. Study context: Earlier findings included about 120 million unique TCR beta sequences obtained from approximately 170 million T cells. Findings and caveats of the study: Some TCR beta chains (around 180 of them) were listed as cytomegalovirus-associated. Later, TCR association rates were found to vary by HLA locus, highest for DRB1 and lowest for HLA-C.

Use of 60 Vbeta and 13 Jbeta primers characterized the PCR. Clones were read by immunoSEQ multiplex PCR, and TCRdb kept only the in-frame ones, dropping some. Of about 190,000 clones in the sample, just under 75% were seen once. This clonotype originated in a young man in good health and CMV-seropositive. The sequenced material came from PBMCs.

This chain's CDR3 is CASSQLGDRGFGYTF. In DNA, the CDR3 is TGCGCCAGCAGTCAGTTAGGGGACAGGGGGTTTGGCTACACCTTC. The rearrangement joins TRBV23-1 to TRBJ1-2; the match to TRBD1 covers 11 bases. TRBV23-1 is an ORF, with its function uncertain. The CDR3 length is 15 residues. The J segment lost 7 bases and the V segment lost 3 bases, leaving 7 bases of the junction unmatched.